This T cell receptor beta chain was documented in a study of cytomegalovirus exposure and HLA in healthy donors. A remark on this clone: The target antigen is unknown.

PCR used 60 Vbeta primers and 13 Jbeta primers. The method was immunoSEQ multiplex PCR; TCRdb's version includes in-frame clones alone and lacks a portion of them. This sample has about 150,000 clones, with 85% found just once. Study-wide results and limits: A later analysis by the authors found several of the most significant clusters apparently linked to common viral pathogens. Previous analysis showed most TCR beta V segments were productive about 87% or about 30% of the time.

This CDR3 contains 13 residues. V was shortened by 3 bases and J by 8 bases, with 13 bases between the two germline ends. CDR1 is KGHSH and CDR2 is LQKENI in the germline V gene. This receptor was taken from a boy aged 2 to 9 in good health and CMV-seronegative. Sequenced material: PBMCs. The chain links TRBV18 to TRBJ1-2; D call uncertain. The CDR3 region is CASSPDIVEGYTF. The CDR3 DNA is TGTGCCAGCTCACCTGACATTGTTGAAGGCTACACCTTC.